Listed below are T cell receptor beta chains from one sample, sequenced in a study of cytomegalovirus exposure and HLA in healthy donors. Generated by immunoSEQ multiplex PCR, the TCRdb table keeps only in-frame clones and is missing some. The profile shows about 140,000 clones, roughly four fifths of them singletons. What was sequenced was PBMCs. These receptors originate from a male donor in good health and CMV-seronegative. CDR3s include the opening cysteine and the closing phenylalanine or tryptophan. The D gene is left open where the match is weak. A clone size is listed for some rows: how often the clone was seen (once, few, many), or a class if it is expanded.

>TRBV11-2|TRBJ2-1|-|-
CASSLLGTPYNEQFF
TGTGCCAGCAGCTTATTGGGGACACCCTACAATGAGCAGTTCTTC
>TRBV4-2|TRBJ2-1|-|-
CASSQDSGASWNEQFF
TGTGCCAGCAGCCAAGATAGTGGGGCTTCATGGAATGAGCAGTTCTTC
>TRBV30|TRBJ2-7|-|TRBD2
CAWSMAGTSGSEQYF
TGTGCCTGGAGTATGGCCGGGACTAGCGGGAGCGAGCAGTACTTC
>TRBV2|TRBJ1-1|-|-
CASSAFEAFF
TGTGCCAGCAGTGCTTTTGAAGCTTTCTTT
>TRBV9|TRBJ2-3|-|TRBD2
CASSVRDYNTDTQYF
TGTGCCAGCAGCGTCCGGGACTACAACACAGATACGCAGTATTTT
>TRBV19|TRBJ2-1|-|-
CASSEHREEQFF
TGTGCCAGTAGTGAGCACAGGGAGGAGCAGTTCTTC
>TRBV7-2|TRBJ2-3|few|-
CASSLLREKDTQYF
TGTGCCAGCAGCCTCCTAAGGGAGAAAGATACGCAGTATTTT
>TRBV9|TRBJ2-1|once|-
CASSEFSYNEQFF
TGTGCCAGCAGCGAGTTCAGCTACAATGAGCAGTTCTTC
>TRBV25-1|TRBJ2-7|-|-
CASSELGSKQYF
TGTGCCAGCAGTGAATTAGGGAGCAAGCAGTACTTC
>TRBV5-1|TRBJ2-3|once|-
CASSFGTSSTDTQYF
TGCGCCAGCAGCTTCGGGACTTCCTCCACAGATACGCAGTATTTT
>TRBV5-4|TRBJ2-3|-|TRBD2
CASSSGTSSDTQYF
TGTGCCAGCAGCTCTGGGACTAGCTCAGATACGCAGTATTTT
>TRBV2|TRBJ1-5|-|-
CASSYRYNQPQHF
TGTGCCAGCAGTTACAGGTACAATCAGCCCCAGCATTTT
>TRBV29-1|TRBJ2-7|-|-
CSVSLEGGVGYEQYF
TGCAGCGTTTCCTTAGAAGGAGGGGTTGGATACGAGCAGTACTTC
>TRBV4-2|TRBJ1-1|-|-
CASSQAPRGMMNTEAFF
TGTGCCAGCAGCCAAGCACCTCGGGGAATGATGAACACTGAAGCTTTCTTT
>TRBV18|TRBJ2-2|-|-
CASSPQGWRTGELFF
TGTGCCAGCTCACCACAGGGGTGGAGAACCGGGGAGCTGTTTTTT
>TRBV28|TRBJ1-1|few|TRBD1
CASSQNRGRGNTEAFF
TGTGCCAGCAGTCAGAACAGGGGCAGGGGGAACACTGAAGCTTTCTTT
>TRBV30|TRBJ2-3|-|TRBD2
CAWSPGGSTDTQYF
TGTGCCTGGAGCCCCGGGGGGAGCACAGATACGCAGTATTTT
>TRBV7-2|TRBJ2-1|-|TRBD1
CASSLETGSTFF
TGTGCCAGCAGCTTAGAGACAGGGTCGACGTTCTTC
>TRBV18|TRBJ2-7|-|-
CASSPEALTKGYEQYF
TGTGCCAGCTCACCGGAGGCGCTCACTAAGGGTTACGAGCAGTACTTC
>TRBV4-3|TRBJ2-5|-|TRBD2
CASSQRVGLAALLGETQYF
TGCGCCAGCAGCCAAAGGGTGGGACTAGCGGCCCTATTGGGGGAGACCCAGTACTTC
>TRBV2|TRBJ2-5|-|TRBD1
CASRQGYQETQYF
TGTGCCAGCCGACAGGGGTATCAAGAGACCCAGTACTTC
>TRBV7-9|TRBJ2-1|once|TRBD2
CASSSLAGAYNEQFF
TGTGCCAGCAGCTCCCTAGCGGGAGCTTACAATGAGCAGTTCTTC
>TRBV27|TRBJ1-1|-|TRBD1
CASSLTGGTEAFF
TGTGCCAGCAGTTTAACAGGGGGGACTGAAGCTTTCTTT
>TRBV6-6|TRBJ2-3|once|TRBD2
CASRPGLAASTDTQYF
TGTGCCAGCAGGCCGGGACTAGCGGCTAGCACAGATACGCAGTATTTT
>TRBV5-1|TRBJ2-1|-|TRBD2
CASSLKTSTMDEQFF
TGCGCCAGCAGCCTAAAGACTAGCACGATGGATGAGCAGTTCTTC
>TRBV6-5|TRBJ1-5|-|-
CASSTGNNQPQHF
TGTGCCAGCAGTACAGGGAACAATCAGCCCCAGCATTTT
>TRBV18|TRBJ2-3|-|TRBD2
CASSPRKTSGGATDTQYF
TGTGCCAGCTCACCACGGAAGACTAGCGGGGGAGCCACAGATACGCAGTATTTT
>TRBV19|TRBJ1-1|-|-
CASGGGPEAFF
TGTGCCAGTGGGGGGGGACCTGAAGCTTTCTTT
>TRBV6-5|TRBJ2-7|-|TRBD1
CASRPTGQGLDEQYF
TGTGCCAGCAGACCTACGGGACAGGGGCTAGACGAGCAGTACTTC
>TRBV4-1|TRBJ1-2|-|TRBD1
CASSQGRDRGYNYGYTF
TGCGCCAGCAGCCAAGGGAGAGACAGGGGGTATAACTATGGCTACACCTTC
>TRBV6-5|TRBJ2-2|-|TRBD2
CASSHSGRASGELFF
TGTGCCAGCAGTCATAGCGGGAGGGCCTCCGGGGAGCTGTTTTTT
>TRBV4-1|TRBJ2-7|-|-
CASSQADRRTYEQYF
TGCGCCAGCAGCCAGGCCGACAGGAGAACCTACGAGCAGTACTTC
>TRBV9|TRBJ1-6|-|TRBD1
CASSPGDRGSPLHF
TGTGCCAGCAGCCCCGGGGACAGGGGTTCACCCCTCCACTTT
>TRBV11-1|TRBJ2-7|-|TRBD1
CASSLVKPGTGGSYEQYF
TGTGCCAGCAGCTTAGTCAAGCCCGGGACAGGAGGCTCCTACGAGCAGTACTTC
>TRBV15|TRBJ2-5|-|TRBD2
CATSRDPLAEEETQYF
TGTGCCACCAGCAGAGATCCACTAGCGGAAGAAGAGACCCAGTACTTC
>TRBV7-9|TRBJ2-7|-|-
CASSLGTTPYEQYF
TGTGCCAGCAGCTTAGGGACTACGCCTTACGAGCAGTACTTC
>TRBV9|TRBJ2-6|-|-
CASSETKEASGANVLTF
TGTGCCAGCAGTGAGACAAAGGAGGCCTCTGGGGCCAACGTCCTGACTTTC
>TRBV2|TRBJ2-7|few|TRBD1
CASSQGALEQYF
TGTGCCAGCTCGCAGGGGGCCTTGGAGCAGTACTTC
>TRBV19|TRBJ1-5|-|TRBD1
CASSIGDRGNQPQHF
TGTGCCAGTAGTATAGGGGACAGGGGCAATCAGCCCCAGCATTTT
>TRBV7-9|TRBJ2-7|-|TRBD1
CASSFTTGQEAYEQYF
TGTGCCAGCAGCTTCACCACGGGACAGGAGGCCTACGAGCAGTACTTC
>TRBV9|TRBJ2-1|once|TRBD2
CATDPAGDANEQFF
TGTGCCACCGACCCAGCGGGAGATGCGAATGAGCAGTTCTTC
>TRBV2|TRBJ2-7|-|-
CASRNPGVEQYF
TGTGCCAGCAGGAACCCAGGGGTTGAGCAGTACTTC
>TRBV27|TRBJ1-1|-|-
CASSYQENTEAFF
TGTGCCAGCAGTTATCAGGAGAACACTGAAGCTTTCTTT
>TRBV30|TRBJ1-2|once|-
CAWSVRRNQDGYTF
TGTGCCTGGAGTGTACGACGGAATCAGGATGGCTACACCTTC
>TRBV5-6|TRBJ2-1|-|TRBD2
CASSLDVGGPPNEQFF
TGTGCCAGCAGCTTGGACGTGGGAGGGCCCCCCAATGAGCAGTTCTTC
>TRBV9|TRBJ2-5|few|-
CASSPGSETQYF
TGTGCCAGCAGCCCGGGGTCGGAGACCCAGTACTTC